The entry that follows covers one T cell receptor beta chain sequence. Authors' methods: It was from reference gene primer amplification that nucleated cell counts were estimated. Repertoires were generated with immunoSEQ multiplex PCR, while TCRdb's copy carries only in-frame clones and drops some. V and J calls and clone size are given by that table; D and trimming were obtained from the DNA. Here the sample spans approximately 52,000 clones, less than 90% being singletons. These data come from a study of blood T cell repertoires in COVID-19. Across the whole study: The origin of the acute and convalescent COVID-19 samples was the United States, Italy and Spain. PBMCs, B-cell-depleted T cells, or T cells provided the cDNA or gDNA that made up the material.

CDR1 and CDR2 (germline): SGHTA, FQGNSA. V gave up 2 bases and J gave up 6 bases, with 26 bases separating them. CDR3 length: 18 amino acids. The rearrangement joins TRBV7-2 to TRBJ2-7; no firm D call. What was sequenced was peripheral blood. The source is a human donor with active COVID-19. The donor label of this sample is uncertain. CDR3 DNA: TGTGCCAGCAGCTTACGCTTGGTTATATCCGCTACTCCGGGCGAGCAGTACTTC. Protein product: CASSLRLVISATPGEQYF.